These 22 T cell receptor beta chains were all obtained from the same sample, sequenced in a study of T-cell reconstitution after alpha-beta-depleted transplantation in children. Preparation of the TCRbeta library was carried out with unique molecular identifiers. TCRdb re-called the PCR reads through MiXCR, storing one row per CDR3 protein. Here the sample spans 400,000 to 450,000 distinct CDR3 sequences, around two fifths being singletons. The sequenced sample was PBMCs, obtained before TCRalphabeta/CD19-depleted stem cell transplant. The receptors were gathered from a girl aged 2-10 years with aplastic anemia, due to receive a stem cell transplant.

CDR3 residues: CASSLNRAPGNTIYF. CDR3 nucleotides: TGCGCCAGCAGCTTGAACCGGGCGCCTGGAAACACCATATATTTT. V gene TRBV5-1 combines with J gene TRBJ1-3; D remains unclear. V was shortened by 1 base and J by 2 bases, with 10 bases between the two germline ends. Per germline, CDR1 SGHRS and CDR2 YFSETQ. CDR3 length equals 15 residues.

This clonotype was counted at least ten times. The rearrangement links TRBV5-1 to TRBJ1-1; D call uncertain. V lost 0 bases to trimming and J lost 1 base, with 7 bases between them. Germline CDR1 and CDR2: SGHRS and YFSETQ. The CDR3 totals 14 residues. The CDR3, as DNA: TGCGCCAGCAGCTTGGCAGACGGGAACACTGAAGCTTTCTTT. Its protein is CASSLADGNTEAFF.

The V call is TRBV20-1, the J call TRBJ2-7, with TRBD2 as a possible D gene (6 bases). Between the trimmed V and J ends, which lost 3 bases and 0 bases, there was a span of 12 bases. In germline, CDR1 is DFQATT, CDR2 SNEGSKA (reference sequence). The CDR3 loop spans 14 amino acids. The CDR3 sequence is CSARIRGSSYEQYF. CDR3 nucleotides: TGCAGTGCTAGGATTCGGGGGAGCTCCTACGAGCAGTACTTC.

The rearrangement links TRBV29-1 to TRBJ1-2; D might be TRBD1 (5 bases). Germline CDR1 SQVTM, CDR2 ANQGSEA. The CDR3 contains 14 residues. V lost 4 bases to trimming and J lost 8 bases, with 20 bases between them. CDR3 region: CSVAIDSGIGGYTF. CDR3 coding DNA: TGCAGCGTTGCTATAGACAGTGGAATAGGGGGCTACACCTTC.

The rearrangement uses TRBV5-1 and TRBJ2-7; 9 positions agree with TRBD1. The CDR3 has 15 residues. The germline CDR1 and CDR2 sequences are SGHRS and YFSETQ. Unmatched junction bases numbered 7, after V lost 3 bases and J lost 3 bases. CDR3 sequence reads: CASSSDRGIYYEQYF. CDR3 DNA sequence: TGCGCCAGCAGCTCGGACAGGGGCATTTACTACGAGCAGTACTTC.

Ten or more counts support this clonotype. The J gene is TRBJ2-7, the V gene TRBV13; TRBD2 matches at 7 bases. Germline CDR1 and CDR2: PRHDT and FYEKMQ (reference sequence). The J segment lost 0 bases and the V segment lost 4 bases, leaving 6 bases of the junction unmatched. The CDR3 loop spans 15 amino acids. For the CDR3, the DNA is TGTGCCAGCAGCTCAACTAGCGCCAGCTCCTACGAGCAGTACTTC. Encoded protein: CASSSTSASSYEQYF.

In this sample, this clonotype turned up a few times. The chain recombines TRBV7-2 with TRBJ1-5, with D possibly TRBD1 on 5 matching bases. The CDR3 spans 16 residues. Germline CDR1 and CDR2: SGHTA and FQGNSA. Deletions cut 2 bases from V and 4 bases from J, with 15 bases between. The CDR3 sequence is CASSLNMVRGNQPQHF. Here the CDR3 DNA reads TGTGCCAGCAGCTTAAATATGGTTAGGGGAAATCAGCCCCAGCATTTT.

The V and J genes are TRBV10-3 and TRBJ2-1; maybe TRBD1 (6 bases). The V end was cut by 3 bases, the J end by 2 bases, with 14 bases between. Germline V gives CDR1 ENHRY, CDR2 SYGVKD. CDR3 length: 16 amino acids. The DNA for the CDR3 is TGTGCCATCAGTGATCGGCCAGAGGGGGCCTACAATGAGCAGTTCTTC. Translation: CAISDRPEGAYNEQFF.

The genes are TRBV20-1 and TRBJ1-3; 7 bases fit TRBD1. V shed 2 bases and J 4 bases; nucleotides not matched to a gene: 2. This CDR3 has 13 amino acids. Germline CDR1 reads DFQATT; CDR2 reads SNEGSKA (reference sequence). The CDR3 DNA reads as TGCAGTGCTAGAAAGGGGGCAGGAAACACCATATATTTT. Its translation: CSARKGAGNTIYF.

The table lists this clonotype with many counts. V gene TRBV7-2 combines with J gene TRBJ2-1; D gene ambiguous. The germline CDR1 and CDR2 sequences are SGHTA and FQGNSA. With 4 bases removed from V and 5 bases from J, the gap between germline ends came to 12 bases. This CDR3 has 14 residues. The CDR3 sequence is CASSSLALNNEQFF. The CDR3, as DNA: TGTGCCAGCAGCTCCCTCGCGCTAAACAATGAGCAGTTCTTC.

The table lists this clonotype with many counts. The chain uses TRBV12-3 or TRBV12-4 and TRBJ2-1; TRBD2 matches at 11 bases. The CDR3 consists of 20 residues. Germline trimming cut 5 bases from V and 2 bases from J; bases unmatched to any gene: 17. CDR3 coding DNA: TGTGCCAGCAGTCCCCATCCGGGACTAGCGGCCTTTCTCACCTACAATGAGCAGTTCTTC. Translating gives CASSPHPGLAAFLTYNEQFF.

The rearrangement uses TRBV7-8 and TRBJ2-7; a possible D gene is TRBD2 (6 bases). The CDR3 runs 14 residues. The germline CDR1 and CDR2 sequences are SGHVS and FQNEAQ. The germline V and J ends were trimmed by 3 bases and 2 bases, with 11 bases remaining between them. The CDR3: CASSFPGETYEQYF. The CDR3 nucleotides read TGTGCCAGCAGCTTTCCGGGGGAGACCTACGAGCAGTACTTC.

V is TRBV20-1 and J is TRBJ2-7, with D perhaps being TRBD1 or TRBD2 (6 bases each). Trimming cost V 6 bases and J 0 bases, with 12 bases left between them. Germline values: CDR1 DFQATT, CDR2 SNEGSKA (reference sequence). CDR3 length: 13 amino acids. This chain's CDR3 is CSAEGDLSYEQYF. CDR3 coding DNA: TGCAGTGCGGAGGGGGATCTCTCCTACGAGCAGTACTTC.

The rearrangement links TRBV4-1 to TRBJ1-1; 9 bases map to TRBD1. The germline V gene encodes CDR1 MGHRA and CDR2 YSYEKL. Trimming cost V 1 base and J 5 bases; bases outside gene matches: 5. This CDR3 is 15 amino acids long. The CDR3 is CASSQVGTGLTEAFF. The CDR3 DNA reads TGCGCCAGCAGCCAAGTAGGGACAGGGCTAACTGAAGCTTTCTTT.

This clonotype was counted a single time. V is TRBV20-1 and J is TRBJ2-1; no definite D call. V was clipped by 3 bases and J by 3 bases, with 9 bases between them. Germline V lookup: CDR1 DFQATT, CDR2 SNEGSKA (reference sequence). The CDR3 contains 13 residues. Here the CDR3 DNA reads TGCAGTGCTAGTTCCGGGTACTACAATGAGCAGTTCTTC. It encodes CSASSGYYNEQFF.

Many counts were recorded for this clonotype. The chain has TRBV12-3 or TRBV12-4 and TRBJ1-5; weak D call: TRBD1 (6 bases). The germline V and J ends were trimmed by 4 bases and 6 bases, with 19 bases remaining between them. The CDR3 has 16 amino acids. The CDR3 loop is CASSSLRGQGGQPQHF. CDR3 in DNA: TGTGCCAGCAGTTCCCTCAGGGGCCAGGGTGGTCAGCCCCAGCATTTT.

The sample holds one count of this clonotype. A read error may account for a junction end that differs from germline. The chain recombines TRBV12-3 or TRBV12-4 with TRBJ2-2, with D possibly being TRBD2 (5 bases). The length of the CDR3 is 14 residues. CDR3 in amino acids: CVSSLALGAGELFF. The CDR3 bases are TGTGTCAGCAGTTTAGCGCTGGGCGCCGGGGAGCTGTTTTTT.

In nucleotides, the CDR3 is TGTGCCAGCAGCCTCCGGGACATTTACACAGATACGCAGTATTTT. Encoded protein: CASSLRDIYTDTQYF. The V call is TRBV7-2, the J call TRBJ2-3; D is perhaps TRBD1 (6 bases). V dropped 5 bases and J dropped 2 bases, with 14 bases sitting between them. Germline V gives CDR1 SGHTA, CDR2 FQGNSA. CDR3 length: 15 amino acids.

V is TRBV6-1 and J is TRBJ2-5, with D possibly matching TRBD1 (6 bases). Trimming removed 7 bases from V and 4 bases from J, with 19 bases in between. The CDR3 is 15 amino acids. Per the germline V gene, CDR1 is MNHNS and CDR2 is SASEGT. The CDR3 nucleotides read TGTGCCAGCAAAACAGGGAATCGGGTCGGAGAGACCCAGTACTTC. This gives the protein CASKTGNRVGETQYF.

This clonotype showed up just a few times. The chain uses TRBV20-1 and TRBJ1-5; D not resolved. The germline V gene has CDR1 DFQATT and CDR2 SNEGSKA (reference sequence). This CDR3 region has 14 residues. V was pared by 3 bases and J by 6 bases, with 15 bases between. In nucleotides, the CDR3 is TGCAGTGCTAGTCCCCTGGTGTGGAGTCAGCCCCAGCATTTT. This encodes CSASPLVWSQPQHF.

This clonotype was seen many times. The V call is TRBV5-1, the J call TRBJ1-1; D remains ambiguous. CDR1 and CDR2 from the germline V gene are SGHRS and YFSETQ. The CDR3 is made up of 17 amino acids. Trimming removed 4 bases from V and 3 bases from J, with 22 bases in between. The CDR3 loop reads CASSLNGGGVDYTEAFF. CDR3 coding DNA: TGCGCCAGCAGCCTTAATGGAGGAGGAGTCGATTACACTGAAGCTTTCTTT.

There are a few counts of this clonotype. V gene TRBV29-1 combines with J gene TRBJ2-3, with D perhaps TRBD1 (5 bases). This CDR3 comprises 15 residues. The V and J ends lost 3 bases and 0 bases respectively, with 13 bases between them. From germline, CDR1 is SQVTM and CDR2 ANQGSEA. CDR3 nucleotides: TGCAGCGTTGACGGCAGGGAAAGGAGCACAGATACGCAGTATTTT. Protein: CSVDGRERSTDTQYF.